This passage covers 25 T cell receptor beta chains from one sample sequenced in a study of blood T cells in healthy people across ages. Primers used in a second PCR of roughly 7 to 12 cycles were a sample-barcoded 5' primer and a J-beta primer mix. One entry per CDR3 protein results from TCRdb running MiXCR on the 5' RACE reads. The sample holds over 550,000 distinct CDR3 sequences, approximately 30% seen once. Sequencing input: blood. These TCRs come from an elderly woman in good health.

This clonotype was recorded many times. V gene TRBV5-1 combines with J gene TRBJ2-3; 9 nucleotides match TRBD2. The ends lost 0 bases at V and 6 bases at J; junction bases unmatched: 11. The CDR3 has 17 amino acids. CDR1 is SGHRS and CDR2 is YFSETQ in the germline V gene. The CDR3 coding sequence is TGCGCCAGCAGCTTGGATGGTAGCGGGGGCACACGGGATACGCAGTATTTT. Translated: CASSLDGSGGTRDTQYF.

This clonotype was observed at least ten times. The chain joins TRBV24-1 to TRBJ2-5; D is unclear. Trimming cost V 2 bases and J 1 base, with 10 bases left between them. The V gene's germline CDR1 is KGHDR and CDR2 SFDVKD. The CDR3 runs 15 residues. DNA for the CDR3: TGTGCCACCAGTGATTCGACAAACCTCCAAGAGACCCAGTACTTC. This encodes CATSDSTNLQETQYF.

This clonotype was seen many times. The chain links TRBV7-9 to TRBJ2-5; D possibly corresponds to TRBD1 (6 bases). V lost 5 bases and J lost 6, with 10 bases in between. This CDR3 is built from 12 residues. CDR1 and CDR2 from the germline V gene are SEHNR and FQNEAQ (reference sequence). DNA for the CDR3: TGTGCCAGCAGCACACAGGGAAAGACCCAGTACTTC. Residues: CASSTQGKTQYF.

Worth noting for this clonotype: Sequence at one end of the junction differs from germline and may be a read error. V and J are TRBV30 and TRBJ2-4; the D gene could be TRBD1 or TRBD2 (5 bases each). Matching the DNA end better, TRBJ2-7 makes the J call doubtful. This CDR3 region has 14 residues. Germline CDR1 GTSNPN, CDR2 SVGIG (reference sequence). The CDR3 sequence is CAWSAGTFSNEQYF. CDR3 bases: TGTGCCTGGAGTGCTGGGACCTTCTCCAACGAGCAGTACTTC.

This clonotype was counted ten times or more. The chain joins TRBV5-1 to TRBJ1-2; weak D call: TRBD1 (5 bases). V was clipped by 0 bases and J by 2 bases, with 11 bases between them. This CDR3 comprises 15 residues. Germline loops: CDR1 SGHRS, CDR2 YFSETQ. The DNA for the CDR3 is TGCGCCAGCAGCTTGGGAGGGGTCTCCAACTATGGCTACACCTTC. It translates to CASSLGGVSNYGYTF.

This clonotype was seen a handful of times. The chain links TRBV20-1 to TRBJ1-1; D unresolved. Trimming took off 0 bases at V and 0 bases at J, with 17 bases between the two ends. Germline V gene data show CDR1 as DFQATT and CDR2 as SNEGSKA (reference sequence). CDR3 length equals 17 residues. Here the CDR3 DNA reads TGCAGTGCTAGAGACAGCAGACTAGGAAGTATGAACACTGAAGCTTTCTTT. This encodes CSARDSRLGSMNTEAFF.

As regards this clonotype: A read error may be the cause here, since a much bigger clone is one base away. The chain combines TRBV4-2 with TRBJ2-5; unclear D gene. CDR3 size: 15 residues. The germline gives CDR1 LGHNA, CDR2 YNFKEQ. The V end was cut by 0 bases, the J end by 11 bases, with 19 bases between. CDR3 loop: CASSQETSFNNEQYF. The CDR3 DNA follows: TGTGCCAGCAGCCAAGAAACATCCTTTAACAATGAGCAGTACTTC.

The genes are TRBV7-2 and TRBJ2-7, with D possibly matching TRBD1 (6 bases). V was shortened by 1 base and J by 1 base, with 11 bases between the two germline ends. The CDR3 is 15 residues long. Germline V gene lookup returns CDR1 SGHTA and CDR2 FQGNSA. CDR3 sequence reads: CASSLDWTVSYEQYF. The DNA for the CDR3 is TGTGCCAGCAGCTTAGACTGGACAGTTTCCTACGAGCAGTACTTC.

At least ten counts were recorded for this clonotype. The chain has TRBV20-1 and TRBJ1-5, with D unresolved. Trimming took off 3 bases at V and 4 bases at J, with 10 bases between the two ends. Germline V lookup: CDR1 DFQATT, CDR2 SNEGSKA (reference sequence). The CDR3 contains 13 residues. This CDR3 is CSASRSLNQPQHF. Here the CDR3 DNA reads TGCAGTGCTAGTAGGTCTCTTAATCAGCCCCAGCATTTT.

This clonotype was picked up a small number of times. The chain has TRBV12-3 or TRBV12-4 and TRBJ1-1; 7 positions match TRBD1. The CDR3 is 13 residues long. Trimming cost V 6 bases and J 7 bases; bases outside gene matches: 8. CDR3 sequence: CASRPGTANEAFF. In DNA, the CDR3 is TGTGCCAGCAGGCCCGGGACAGCTAATGAAGCTTTCTTT.

This clonotype has a count of ten or more. The rearrangement uses TRBV9 and TRBJ1-2, with 7 bases fitting TRBD1. The CDR3 is made up of 15 amino acids. CDR1 is SGDLS, CDR2 YYNGEE, per germline. V lost 0 bases, J lost 2 bases, and 4 bases stayed unmatched. The CDR3 region is CASSVVPGQNYGYTF. CDR3 sequence (DNA): TGTGCCAGCAGCGTAGTTCCGGGACAGAACTATGGCTACACCTTC.

There are a few counts of this clonotype. The chain uses TRBV20-1 and TRBJ1-5, with D tentatively TRBD1 (5 bases). This CDR3 spans 16 amino acids. The V end was cut by 3 bases, the J end by 7 bases, with 22 bases between. From germline, CDR1 is DFQATT and CDR2 SNEGSKA (reference sequence). CDR3 amino acids: CSARAPPTGPKQPQHF. CDR3 bases: TGCAGTGCTAGGGCTCCTCCTACGGGGCCGAAACAGCCCCAGCATTTT.

The CDR3 DNA reads as TGTGCCAGCAGCCCGACTTTAGAAGGGAGCTACACCTTC. This sequence encodes CASSPTLEGSYTF. The chain joins TRBV14 to TRBJ1-2; D is uncertain. Germline V gene lookup returns CDR1 SGHDN and CDR2 FVKESK. The CDR3 covers 13 residues. Trimming pared 4 bases from V and 9 bases from J, leaving 15 bases between.

The rearrangement links TRBV6-6 to TRBJ1-3, with 7 bases that match TRBD1. The V gene's germline CDR1 is MNHNY and CDR2 SVGAGI (reference sequence). The CDR3 consists of 13 residues. V dropped 6 bases and J dropped 2; count of bases not matched to a gene: 1. CDR3 in amino acids: CASRQGTGNTIYF. In DNA form, the CDR3 reads TGTGCCAGCAGACAGGGGACTGGAAACACCATATATTTT.

The genes are TRBV30 and TRBJ1-1; D perhaps matches TRBD1 (6 bases). The V end was cut by 3 bases, the J end by 1 base, with 9 bases between. Looked up from germline, CDR1 is GTSNPN and CDR2 is SVGIG (reference sequence). The length of the CDR3 is 13 residues. CDR3 region: CAWRPGQNTEAFF. The CDR3 DNA reads TGTGCCTGGAGGCCGGGACAGAACACTGAAGCTTTCTTT.

The chain recombines TRBV5-1 with TRBJ2-1; 7 positions match TRBD1. From germline, CDR1 is SGHRS and CDR2 YFSETQ. The CDR3 consists of 17 residues. V gave up 0 bases and J gave up 6 bases; unmatched junction bases: 12. In DNA, the CDR3 is TGCGCCAGCAGCTTGGATTTAGGGGGCAGGGGTCGCAATGAGCAGTTCTTC. Residues: CASSLDLGGRGRNEQFF. Full variable domain (missing parts from reference TRBV5-1 and TRBJ2-1): KAGVTQTPRYLIKTRGQQVTLSCSPISGHRSVSWYQQTPGQGLQFLFEYFSETQRNKGNFPGRFSGRQFSNSRSEMNVSTLELGDSALYLCASSLDLGGRGRNEQFFGPGTRLTVL.

This clonotype was observed many times. J is TRBJ1-6 and V is TRBV3-1; 7 positions match TRBD1. CDR1 and CDR2 from the germline V gene are LGHDT and YNNKEL (reference sequence). Trimming removed 1 base from V and 10 bases from J; junction bases left unmatched: 7. The CDR3 runs 15 residues. CDR3 amino acids: CASSQVRRGNSPLHF. The CDR3 coding sequence is TGTGCCAGCAGCCAAGTTCGCAGGGGGAACTCACCCCTCCACTTT. The entire variable domain, with the rest obtained from reference TRBV3-1 and TRBJ1-6, is as follows: DTAVSQTPKYLVTQMGNDKSIKCEQNLGHDTMYWYKQDSKKFLKIMFSYNNKELIINETVPNRFSPKSPDKAHLNLHINSLELGDSAVYFCASSQVRRGNSPLHFGNGTRLTVT.

This clonotype has a count of ten or more. The chain combines TRBV7-9 with TRBJ2-7; TRBD1 matches 9 bases. Germline trimming cut 7 bases from V and 10 bases from J; bases unmatched to any gene: 8. The CDR3 loop spans 12 amino acids. Germline V gives CDR1 SEHNR, CDR2 FQNEAQ (reference sequence). In DNA form, the CDR3 reads TGTGCCAGCATTGACAGGGGGACTCGTCAGTACTTC. Protein: CASIDRGTRQYF.

The V call is TRBV28, the J call TRBJ1-5; weak D call: TRBD1 (5 bases). V lost 6 bases, J lost 4 bases, and 16 bases lay in between. This CDR3 spans 15 amino acids. Per germline, CDR1 MDHEN and CDR2 SYDVKM. The CDR3 bases are TGTGCCAGCAGAGGCGGGGGTTTGGGAAATCAGCCCCAGCATTTT. It yields the protein CASRGGGLGNQPQHF.

The chain uses TRBV27 and TRBJ2-3; D is unclear. This CDR3 region has 15 residues. CDR1 is MNHEY, CDR2 SMNVEV, per germline (reference sequence). V gave up 1 base and J gave up 2 bases, with 10 bases separating them. The CDR3 is CASSLWARHTDTQYF. CDR3 nucleotides: TGTGCCAGCAGTTTATGGGCCCGTCACACAGATACGCAGTATTTT.

V gene TRBV6-6 combines with J gene TRBJ2-1; D unresolved. CDR3 length: 13 amino acids. With 5 bases removed from V and 13 bases from J, the gap between germline ends came to 18 bases. The germline CDR1 and CDR2 sequences are MNHNY and SVGAGI (reference sequence). CDR3 nucleotides: TGTGCCAGCAGTGGCAGGTCAACGCAGACCCAGTTCTTC. Its translation: CASSGRSTQTQFF.

On this clonotype itself: A much larger clone differs by one base, so this may be a read error. The chain combines TRBV4-1 with TRBJ2-7; D is unclear. The J call may be wrong; the DNA end is better matched by TRBJ2-5. Germline assignment: CDR1 MGHRA and CDR2 YSYEKL. The CDR3 consists of 12 residues. DNA for the CDR3: TGCGCCAGCATCTTCTCGGGAGAGACCCAGTACTTC. This gives the protein CASIFSGETQYF.

This clonotype came up a few times. This may be a read error: a much more frequent sequence differs by one nucleotide. This chain links TRBV25-1 with TRBJ1-2, with TRBD1 identical over 9 bases. Losses at the gene ends were 5 bases for V and 8 bases for J; bases not matched to a gene: 6. The CDR3 contains 13 residues. CDR1 is MGHDK and CDR2 is SYGVNS in the germline V gene. DNA for the CDR3: TGTGCCAGCAGTCAGGACAGGGGAAAGGGCTACACCTTC. As protein: CASSQDRGKGYTF.

This clonotype was detected many times. The chain joins TRBV20-1 to TRBJ1-2; no clear D. The CDR3 extends over 13 amino acids. Germline V gene sequence: CDR1 DFQATT, CDR2 SNEGSKA (reference sequence). V lost 3 bases and J lost 4, with 12 bases in between. The DNA for the CDR3 is TGCAGTGCTAGCGTCGCGGGGAGCTATGGCTACACCTTC. Amino acids: CSASVAGSYGYTF.

As regards this clonotype: Mismatch with germline at one junction end may stem from a read error. This chain joins TRBV3-1 and TRBJ1-2; 7 positions match TRBD1. The CDR3 covers 15 residues. Germline V gene sequence: CDR1 LGHDT, CDR2 YNNKEL (reference sequence). The CDR3 DNA reads as TGTGCCAGCAGCCAAAGAGGGGGCGCAGGCTATGGCTGCACCTTC. Protein product: CASSQRGGAGYGCTF. The variable domain in full, completed from reference TRBV3-1 and TRBJ1-2, reads DTAVSQTPKYLVTQMGNDKSIKCEQNLGHDTMYWYKQDSKKFLKIMFSYNNKELIINETVPNRFSPKSPDKAHLNLHINSLELGDSAVYFCASSQRGGAGYGCTFGSGTRLTVV.